The source of this T cell receptor beta chain is a study of blood T cell repertoires in COVID-19. Assay used: immunoSEQ multiplex PCR; TCRdb lists only in-frame clones, some missing. The sample has some 300,000 clones; around 89% are singletons. This clone was found once. Trimming pared 2 bases from V and 7 bases from J, leaving 11 bases between. The V gene's germline CDR1 is SGHTA and CDR2 FQGTGA. The CDR3 is 13 amino acids. Clinical history as reported by participants underpinned cohort assignment. Sequenced: PBMCs or T cells enriched from blood (not recorded which). The V and J genes are TRBV7-3 and TRBJ2-5; D remains unclear. This receptor was taken from a woman aged 60-75 years in a cohort exposed to, infected with or recovered from COVID-19 (not recorded which). CDR3 sequence: CASSLGSAGTQYF. Written as DNA, the CDR3 is TGTGCCAGCAGCTTAGGGTCTGCAGGGACCCAGTACTTC.